A single sample gave rise to the 2 T cell receptor beta chains below, sequenced in a study of blood T cell repertoires in COVID-19. The repertoire was sequenced with immunoSEQ multiplex PCR; TCRdb's copy has only in-frame clones and lacks some. The table lists 170,000 or so clones, almost 85% of them singletons. The sequencing input was peripheral blood. Receptors originate from a man between 18 and 35 years old with active or convalescent COVID-19.

This rearrangement joins TRBV28 to TRBJ1-5, with 8 bases identical to TRBD1. Germline CDR1 and CDR2: MDHEN and SYDVKM. This CDR3 region has 14 residues. J gave up 5 bases and V 3 bases, and 3 bases lay outside the gene matches. CDR3 residues: CASSFDRGHQPQHF. Written as DNA, the CDR3 is TGTGCCAGCAGTTTCGACAGGGGCCATCAGCCCCAGCATTTT.

This rearrangement joins TRBV29-1 to TRBJ2-2, with D possibly matching TRBD2 (5 bases). This CDR3 has 14 residues. Trimming took off 5 bases at V and 5 bases at J, with 15 bases between the two ends. Germline V CDR1 and CDR2: SQVTM, ANQGSEA. The CDR3 nucleotides are TGCAGCGTTAGGTTAGCATGGGAGACCGGGGAGCTGTTTTTT. Its translation is CSVRLAWETGELFF.